This T cell receptor (beta chain) was sequenced for a study of blood T cell repertoires in COVID-19. For the study at large: Acute-phase and convalescent COVID-19 samples originated in the United States, Italy and Spain.

The assay was immunoSEQ multiplex PCR, and TCRdb's table has in-frame clones only and misses some. This table has 310,000 or so clones, roughly 86% appearing once. Sequencing input: peripheral blood. This TCR was recovered from a woman between 25 and 40 years old who had recovered from COVID-19.

The CDR3 DNA is TGTGCCAGCAGCGAACTACATACCACAGATACGCAGTATTTT. Its translation is CASSELHTTDTQYF. The J gene is TRBJ2-3, the V gene TRBV7-9; D remains ambiguous. Trimming stripped 5 bases from V and 2 bases from J, with 11 bases between. The CDR3 spans 14 residues. CDR1 is SEHNR, CDR2 FQNEAQ, per germline (reference sequence). Looking up the rest from reference TRBV7-9 and TRBJ2-3 gives the full variable domain: DTGVSQNPRHKITKRGQNVTFRCDPISEHNRLYWYRQTLGQGPEFLTYFQNEAQLEKSRLLSDRFSAERPKGSFSTLEIQRTEQGDSAMYLCASSELHTTDTQYFGPGTRLTVL.